This TCR beta chain was captured by sequencing in a study of read filtering for tumor transcriptome and immune sequencing. Turning to the study itself: Whole-transcriptome libraries were prepared after DNase treatment.

Concerning this clonotype: No antigen is known for it. The final CDR3 position lacks the conserved phenylalanine or tryptophan, pointing to a likely read error.

From roughly 390 ng of RNA, a library with molecular barcoded alpha/delta and beta/gamma adaptors was made. TCRdb called the reads again in MiXCR, with one record for every CDR3 protein. The sample lists about 27,000 distinct CDR3 sequences; about an eighth were seen once. The CDR3 length is 13 residues. The ends were cut back, 8 bases at V and 0 bases at J, with 10 bases in the middle. Germline V gene sequence: CDR1 ENHRY, CDR2 SYGVKD. Points from the study as a whole: Without single-read clonotypes, shared clonotype proportions correlated more between IR-seq and RNA-seq.

The sequenced sample consisted of a population of CD138-negative cells sorted from bone marrow. The receptor was isolated from a donor at least 40 years old with multiple myeloma. The chain is built from TRBV10-3 and TRBJ1-1; D ambiguous. In nucleotides, the CDR3 is TGTGCCATCGCCTCGGGGTTGAACACTGAAGCTTTCTCT. Protein sequence: CAIASGLNTEAFS.